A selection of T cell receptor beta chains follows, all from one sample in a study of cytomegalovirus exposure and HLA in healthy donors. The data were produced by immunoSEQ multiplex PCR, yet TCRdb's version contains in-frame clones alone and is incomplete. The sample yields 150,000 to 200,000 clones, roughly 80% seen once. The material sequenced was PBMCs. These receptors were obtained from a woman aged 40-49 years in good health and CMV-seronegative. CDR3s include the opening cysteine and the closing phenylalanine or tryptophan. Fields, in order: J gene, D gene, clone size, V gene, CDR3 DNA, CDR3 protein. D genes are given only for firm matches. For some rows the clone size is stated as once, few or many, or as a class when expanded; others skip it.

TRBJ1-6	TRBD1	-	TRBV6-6	TGTGCCAGCAGTTACTCGACAGGGCGAGATTCACCCCTCCACTTT	CASSYSTGRDSPLHF
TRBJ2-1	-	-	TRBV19	TGTGCCAGTAGTATAGTTCGGGATGTCGAGCAGTTCTTC	CASSIVRDVEQFF
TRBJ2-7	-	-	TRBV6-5	TGTGCCAGCAGTTACTCGGGCCCGACCATCAACGAGCAGTACTTC	CASSYSGPTINEQYF
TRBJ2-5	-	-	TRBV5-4	TGTGCCAGCAGCTTGGGGGGCGCTGGAAACCAAGAGACCCAGTACTTC	CASSLGGAGNQETQYF
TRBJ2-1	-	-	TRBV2	TGTGCCAGCAGTGAAGCGGGGCGGGGAGGCAATGAGCAGTTCTTC	CASSEAGRGGNEQFF
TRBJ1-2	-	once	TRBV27	TGTGCCAGCTGGCCCCAGTCGGGGAAGGGCTACACCTTC	CASWPQSGKGYTF
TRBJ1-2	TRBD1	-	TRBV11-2	TGTGCCAGCAGCTCCGACAGGGCTAGGGGCTACACCTTC	CASSSDRARGYTF
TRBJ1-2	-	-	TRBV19	TGTGCCAGTACTCGGCAGGGGCCGAACTATGGCTACACCTTC	CASTRQGPNYGYTF
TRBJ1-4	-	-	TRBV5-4	TGTGCCAGCAGCCGCGGGGCATCAACTAATGAAAAACTGTTTTTT	CASSRGASTNEKLFF
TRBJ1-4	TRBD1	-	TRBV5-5	TGTGCCAGCAGCACACCGGGACAGCGACGTTCGGCTAATGAAAAACTGTTTTTT	CASSTPGQRRSANEKLFF
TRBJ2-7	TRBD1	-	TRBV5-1	TGCGCCAGCAGCTTAGGGACAGGGACATACGAGCAGTACTTC	CASSLGTGTYEQYF
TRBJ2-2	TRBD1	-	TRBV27	TGTGCCAGCAGTTCGCCGGGACAGTTCACCGGGGAGCTGTTTTTT	CASSSPGQFTGELFF
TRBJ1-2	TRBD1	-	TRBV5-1	TGCGCCAGCAGCTGGGGACAGGGAGATGGCTACACCTTC	CASSWGQGDGYTF
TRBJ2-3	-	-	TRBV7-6	TGTGCCAGCAGCCCCCAAAGCAGGTTCGCAGATACGCAGTATTTT	CASSPQSRFADTQYF
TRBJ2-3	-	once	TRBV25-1	TGTGCCAGCAGTGACCCGGGTAAGACAGATACGCAGTATTTT	CASSDPGKTDTQYF
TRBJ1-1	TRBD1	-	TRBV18	TGTGCCAGCTCACCGGCGCAGGGGGCTACTGAAGCTTTCTTT	CASSPAQGATEAFF
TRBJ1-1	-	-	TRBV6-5	TGTGCCAGCAGCAGATTGGAGGAAACTGAAGCTTTCTTT	CASSRLEETEAFF
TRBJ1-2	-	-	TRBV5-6	TGTGCCAGCAGCTTGGTGGAGCAGGGCCACCTGGCGCGGAGAGGCTACACCTTC	CASSLVEQGHLARRGYTF
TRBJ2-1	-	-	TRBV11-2	TGTGCCAGCAGCTTAAATATCGGGTACAATGAGCAGTTCTTC	CASSLNIGYNEQFF
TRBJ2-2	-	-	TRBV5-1	TGCGCCAGCAGCCTGGCCGACTACACCGGGGAGCTGTTTTTT	CASSLADYTGELFF
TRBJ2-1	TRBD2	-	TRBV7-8	TGTGCCAGCAGCTTAGTGGGACTACTGTTCTTC	CASSLVGLLFF
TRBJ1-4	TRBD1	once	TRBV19	TGTGCCAGTAGTAACCGGGACAGCAATAATGAAAAACTGTTTTTT	CASSNRDSNNEKLFF
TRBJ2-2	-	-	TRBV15	TGTGCCACCAGCAGGAGTTCGGTATTAGCGGTGAACACCGGGGAGCTGTTTTTT	CATSRSSVLAVNTGELFF
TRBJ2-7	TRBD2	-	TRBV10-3	TGTGCCATCAGTGCCCACGGGGGGGCGGAGGACGAGCAGTACTTC	CAISAHGGAEDEQYF
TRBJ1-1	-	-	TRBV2	TGTGCCAGCACCCTCCAATTGACAGCGAACACTGAAGCTTTCTTT	CASTLQLTANTEAFF
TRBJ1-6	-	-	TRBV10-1	TGCGCCAGCAGTGAGCTGGCTAATTCACCCCTCCACTTT	CASSELANSPLHF
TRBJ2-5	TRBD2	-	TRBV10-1	TGCGCCAGCAGTGAGTTTAGCGGGGAACAAGAGACCCAGTACTTC	CASSEFSGEQETQYF
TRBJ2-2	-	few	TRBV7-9	TGTGCCAGCAGCTTAAAGAACAGGGACACCGGGGAGCTGTTTTTT	CASSLKNRDTGELFF
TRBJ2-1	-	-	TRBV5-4	TGTGCCAGCAGCTTGCTGACAGGTTTCAATGAGCAGTTCTTC	CASSLLTGFNEQFF
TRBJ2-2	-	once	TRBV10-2	TGCGCCAGCCTACAGGGGAACACCGGGGAGCTGTTTTTT	CASLQGNTGELFF
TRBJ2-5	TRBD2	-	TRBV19	TGTGCCAGTAGTCTAGGGACTAGCGGCCCGAGAGAGACCCAGTACTTC	CASSLGTSGPRETQYF
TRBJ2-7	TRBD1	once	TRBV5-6	TGTGCCAGCAGCCGGGGGTACAGGGGGGTCTACGAGCAGTACTTC	CASSRGYRGVYEQYF
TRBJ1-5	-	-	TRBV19	TGTGCCAGTAGTCCGAGACAGGAGAGCAATCAGCCCCAGCATTTT	CASSPRQESNQPQHF
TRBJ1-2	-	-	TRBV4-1	TGCGCCAGCAGTGGGTCCGGGGGGCACTATGGCTACACCTTC	CASSGSGGHYGYTF